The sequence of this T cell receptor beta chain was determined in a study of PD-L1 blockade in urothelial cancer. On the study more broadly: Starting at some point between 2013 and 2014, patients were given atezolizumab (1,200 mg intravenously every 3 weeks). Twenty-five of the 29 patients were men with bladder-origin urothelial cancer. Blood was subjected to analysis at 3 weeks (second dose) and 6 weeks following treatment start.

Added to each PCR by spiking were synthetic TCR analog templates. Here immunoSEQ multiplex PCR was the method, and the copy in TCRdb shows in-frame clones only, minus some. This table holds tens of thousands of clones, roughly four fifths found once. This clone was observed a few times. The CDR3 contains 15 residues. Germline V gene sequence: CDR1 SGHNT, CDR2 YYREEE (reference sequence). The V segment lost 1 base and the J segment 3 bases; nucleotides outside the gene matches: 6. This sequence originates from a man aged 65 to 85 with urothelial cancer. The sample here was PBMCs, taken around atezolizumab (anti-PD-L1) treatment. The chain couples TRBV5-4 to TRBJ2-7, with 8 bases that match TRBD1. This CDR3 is CASSLMSGGLYEQYF. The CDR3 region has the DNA TGTGCCAGCAGCTTGATGTCAGGGGGCCTCTACGAGCAGTACTTC.